Here is one TCR beta chain with its context. Its specificity is not known. This sample stems from a study of identical twins. Study conclusions and caveats: Alpha sequences out of frame and shared by twins had excess low generation probability.

CDR1 is DFQATT and CDR2 is SNEGSKA in the germline V gene (reference sequence). This CDR3 comprises 16 residues. Trimming took 7 bases from V and 2 from J; bases not matched to a gene: 14. Each CDR3 protein is one row after TCRdb ran MiXCR on the 5' RACE reads. Here the sample spans fewer than 900,000 distinct CDR3 sequences, less than 25% being singletons. This sample also appeared in a second study, on T cells expressing NK-cell markers.

This chain links TRBV20-1 with TRBJ2-1; 7 positions agree with TRBD2. This sequence was found in a woman between 18 and 29 years old in good health. Sequencing used PBMCs. The CDR3 DNA follows: TGCAGTGGTCATGATCCGGGCGGGAGCGCCTACAATGAGCAGTTCTTC. Protein: CSGHDPGGSAYNEQFF.